The T cell receptor (beta chain) described here comes from a study of cytomegalovirus exposure and HLA in healthy donors. Study information: There were around 100 million unique TCR beta sequences, drawn from roughly 200 million T cells, in an earlier analysis.

PCR involved 60 Vbeta and 13 Jbeta primers. Profiling relied on immunoSEQ multiplex PCR, and the TCRdb table lists in-frame clones only, not all of them. This table holds just under 95,000 clones, approximately 81% found once. A word on this clone: Its antigen is not identified.

Findings and limits, study-wide: HLA alleles were associated with 17,000 or so TCR beta sequences in a later analysis at 0.05 false discovery rate. Cytomegalovirus association was listed for roughly 160 TCR beta chains.

The V end lost 5 bases, the J end lost 7 bases, and 5 bases lay between the germline ends. There are 9 residues in the CDR3. CDR1 SQVTM and CDR2 ANQGSEA come from the germline V gene. V and J are TRBV29-1 and TRBJ1-2; unclear D gene. The material sequenced was PBMCs. The sequence derives from a girl aged 2 to 10 in good health and CMV-seropositive. This chain's CDR3 is CSVPGGYTF. CDR3 sequence (DNA): TGCAGCGTTCCCGGTGGCTACACCTTC.